Here is one T cell receptor (beta chain) with its context. Sequencing of TCR beta, carried out with a high-throughput approach, was applied to CD8+ and CD4+ T cells from the blood. This entry is derived from a study of CD8 T cells in Susac syndrome. With 6 bases removed from V and 5 bases from J, the gap between germline ends came to 11 bases. Germline V gene lookup returns CDR1 MDHEN and CDR2 SYDVKM. This CDR3 has 12 amino acids. Random hexamers primed reverse transcription of about 0.45 to 1 ug RNA. The CDR3 of TCR beta was amplified by immunoSEQ multiplex PCR across 54 Vbeta and 13 Jbeta. One entry per CDR3 protein results from TCRdb running MiXCR on the immunoSEQ multiplex PCR reads. This sample carries roughly 180,000 distinct CDR3 sequences, approximately 94% of them seen once, and the ten largest clones take about 0.1%.

V and J are TRBV28 and TRBJ2-7; D ambiguous. The TCR sequence derives from a human donor in good health. Sample: CD4+ T cells from PBMCs. The CDR3 here is CASSLRIDEQYF. The CDR3 DNA reads as TGTGCCAGCAGCCTCCGGATCGACGAGCAGTACTTC.